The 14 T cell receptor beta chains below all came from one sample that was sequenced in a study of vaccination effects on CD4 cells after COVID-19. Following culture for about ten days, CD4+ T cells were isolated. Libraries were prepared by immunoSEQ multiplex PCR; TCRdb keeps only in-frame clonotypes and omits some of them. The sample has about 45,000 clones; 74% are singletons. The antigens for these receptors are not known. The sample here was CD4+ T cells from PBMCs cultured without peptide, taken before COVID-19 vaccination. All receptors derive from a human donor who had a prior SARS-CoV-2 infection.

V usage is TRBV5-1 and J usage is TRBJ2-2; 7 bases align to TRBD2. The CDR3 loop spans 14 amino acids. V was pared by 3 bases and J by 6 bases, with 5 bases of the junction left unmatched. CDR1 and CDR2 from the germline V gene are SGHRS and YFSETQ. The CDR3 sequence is CASSSREVAGELFF. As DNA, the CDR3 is TGCGCCAGCAGCTCTCGGGAGGTCGCCGGGGAGCTGTTTTTT.

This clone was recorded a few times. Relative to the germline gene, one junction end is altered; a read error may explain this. CDR3 bases: TGTGCTAGCAGCTTAGAACAGTTCGGGGAGCTGTTTTTT. Protein sequence: CASSLEQFGELFF. The rearrangement links TRBV7-7 to TRBJ2-2; D call uncertain. The CDR3 totals 13 residues. Germline-derived CDR1 and CDR2 are SSHAT and FNYEAQ (reference sequence).

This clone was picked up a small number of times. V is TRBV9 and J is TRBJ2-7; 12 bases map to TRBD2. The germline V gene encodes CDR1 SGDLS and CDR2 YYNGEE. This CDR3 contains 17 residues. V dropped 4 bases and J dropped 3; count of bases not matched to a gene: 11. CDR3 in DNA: TGTGCCAGCAGCCCTAGCTACACGACTAGCGGGAGCTACGAGCAGTACTTC. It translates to CASSPSYTTSGSYEQYF.

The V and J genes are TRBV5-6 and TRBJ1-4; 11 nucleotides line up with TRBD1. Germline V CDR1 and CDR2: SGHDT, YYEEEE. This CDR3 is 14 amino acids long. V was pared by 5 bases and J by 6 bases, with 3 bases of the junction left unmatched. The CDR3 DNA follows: TGTGCCAGCAGGCGGACAGGGGGCGATGAAAAACTGTTTTTT. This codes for CASRRTGGDEKLFF.

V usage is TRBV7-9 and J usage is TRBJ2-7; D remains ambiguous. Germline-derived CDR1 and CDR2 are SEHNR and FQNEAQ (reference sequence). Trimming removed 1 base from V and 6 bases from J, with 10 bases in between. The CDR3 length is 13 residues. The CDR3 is CASSLDRTGEQYF. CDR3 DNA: TGTGCCAGCAGCTTAGACAGAACCGGCGAGCAGTACTTC.

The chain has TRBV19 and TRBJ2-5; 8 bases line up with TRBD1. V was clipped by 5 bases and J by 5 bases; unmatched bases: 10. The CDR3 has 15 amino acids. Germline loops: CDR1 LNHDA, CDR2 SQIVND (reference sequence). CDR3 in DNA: TGTGCCAGTAGTGCGGGGACAGGAGGGGCTGAGACCCAGTACTTC. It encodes CASSAGTGGAETQYF.

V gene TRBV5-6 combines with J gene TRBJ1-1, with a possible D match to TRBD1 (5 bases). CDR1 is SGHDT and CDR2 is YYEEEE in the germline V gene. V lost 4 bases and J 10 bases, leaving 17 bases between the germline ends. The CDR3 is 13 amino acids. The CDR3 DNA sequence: TGTGCCAGCAGCCCTGGAGCAGGGCGGGGAGCTTTCTTT. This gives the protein CASSPGAGRGAFF.

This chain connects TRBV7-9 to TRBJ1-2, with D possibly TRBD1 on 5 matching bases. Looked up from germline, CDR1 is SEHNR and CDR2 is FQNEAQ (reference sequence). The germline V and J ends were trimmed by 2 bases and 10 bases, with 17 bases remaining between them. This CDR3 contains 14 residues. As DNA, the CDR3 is TGTGCCAGCAGCTTACGGGGGACTACTGGAAACTACACCTTC. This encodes CASSLRGTTGNYTF.

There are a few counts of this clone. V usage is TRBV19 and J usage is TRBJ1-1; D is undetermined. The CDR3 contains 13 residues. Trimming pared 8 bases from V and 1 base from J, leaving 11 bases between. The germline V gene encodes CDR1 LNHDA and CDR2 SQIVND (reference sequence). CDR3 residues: CASQNRANTEAFF. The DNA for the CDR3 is TGTGCCAGTCAGAACCGGGCGAACACTGAAGCTTTCTTT.

The CDR3, as DNA: TGTGCCAGCAGCGTAGAGGGGCGGGGGGGCCGGTATGGCTACACCTTC. Translation: CASSVEGRGGRYGYTF. This chain connects TRBV9 to TRBJ1-2, with D tentatively TRBD1 (6 bases). Germline V gene data show CDR1 as SGDLS and CDR2 as YYNGEE. The CDR3 totals 16 residues. V lost 0 bases, J lost 5 bases, and 17 bases lay in between.

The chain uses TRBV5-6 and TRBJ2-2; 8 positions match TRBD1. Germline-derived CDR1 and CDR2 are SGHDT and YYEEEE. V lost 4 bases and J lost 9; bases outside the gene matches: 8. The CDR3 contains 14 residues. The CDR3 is CASSQGAGIRELFF. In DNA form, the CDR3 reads TGTGCCAGCAGCCAGGGGGCGGGTATTCGGGAGCTGTTTTTT.

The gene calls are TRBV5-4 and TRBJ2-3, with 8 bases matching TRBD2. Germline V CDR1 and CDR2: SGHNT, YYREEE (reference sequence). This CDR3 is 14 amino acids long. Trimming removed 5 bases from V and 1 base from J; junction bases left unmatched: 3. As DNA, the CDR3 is TGTGCCAGCAGGAGCGGGGGCGGCACAGATACGCAGTATTTT. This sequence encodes CASRSGGGTDTQYF. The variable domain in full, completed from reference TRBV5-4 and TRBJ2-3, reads ETGVTQSPTHLIKTRGQQVTLRCSSQSGHNTVSWYQQALGQGPQFIFQYYREEENGRGNFPPRFSGLQFPNYSSELNVNALELDDSALYLCASRSGGGTDTQYFGPGTRLTVL.

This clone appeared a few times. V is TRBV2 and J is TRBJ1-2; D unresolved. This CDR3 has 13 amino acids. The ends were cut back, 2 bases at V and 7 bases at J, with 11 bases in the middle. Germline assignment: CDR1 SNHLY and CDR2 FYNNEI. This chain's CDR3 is CASSESGYGGYTF. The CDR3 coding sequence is TGTGCCAGCAGTGAATCTGGGTATGGTGGCTACACCTTC.

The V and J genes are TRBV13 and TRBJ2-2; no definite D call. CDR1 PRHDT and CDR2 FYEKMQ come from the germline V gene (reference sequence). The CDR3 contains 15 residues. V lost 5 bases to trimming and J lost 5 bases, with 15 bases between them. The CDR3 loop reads CASSLGPGRTGELFF. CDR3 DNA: TGTGCCAGCAGCCTCGGGCCTGGCCGGACCGGGGAGCTGTTTTTT.